This T cell receptor beta chain stems from a study of kidney transplant recipient with SARS-CoV-2 infection. TCRdb called the reads again in MiXCR, with one record for every CDR3 protein. The data show approximately 250,000 distinct CDR3 sequences, with 25% to 35% seen just once and nearly 7.5% held by the top ten. On this clonotype: This sequence may be a read error, since a much larger clone differs from it by one base.

The CDR3 sequence is 13 residues long. CDR1 is SGHNT and CDR2 is YYREEE in the germline V gene (reference sequence). Sequenced material: a blood sample, taken at baseline and on roughly day 110 from a kidney transplant recipient. This chain joins TRBV5-4 and TRBJ1-2, with TRBD1 matching 7 bases. This receptor was obtained from a young adult male patient who had COVID-19 and was a kidney transplant recipient. Some T cells may possibly be graft donor cells. CDR3 loop: CASSLETGYGHTF. CDR3 coding DNA: TGTGCCAGCAGCTTGGAGACAGGGTATGGCCACACCTTC.